The next 21 T cell receptor beta chains were all read from a single sample in a study of blood T cell repertoires in COVID-19. Profiled with immunoSEQ multiplex PCR; TCRdb holds only in-frame clones, not every one. In the table there are around 250,000 clones, about 88% of which are singletons. The sequenced sample was PBMCs or T cells enriched from blood (not recorded which). The receptors were sampled from a woman between 45 and 65 years old who had been exposed to COVID-19.

DNA for the CDR3: TGTGCCAGCAGCTTAGGACAAGGCGGGAGGTACGAGCAGTACTTC. Translated: CASSLGQGGRYEQYF. V usage is TRBV7-6 and J usage is TRBJ2-7, with 8 bases lining up with TRBD2. CDR1 and CDR2 from the germline V gene are SGHVS and FNYEAQ. Trimming removed 1 base from V and 4 bases from J; junction bases left unmatched: 6. CDR3 length equals 15 residues.

J is TRBJ2-5 and V is TRBV29-1; 14 bases fit TRBD2. Germline trimming cut 3 bases from V and 5 bases from J; bases unmatched to any gene: 5. The germline CDR1 and CDR2 sequences are SQVTM and ANQGSEA. The CDR3 is made up of 15 amino acids. The CDR3 coding sequence is TGCAGCGTTGATGGACTAGCGGGGGGTTGGGAGACCCAGTACTTC. The encoded protein is CSVDGLAGGWETQYF. The complete variable domain, with remaining parts taken from reference TRBV29-1 and TRBJ2-5, reads SAVISQKPSRDICQRGTSLTIQCQVDSQVTMMFWYRQQPGQSLTLIATANQGSEATYESGFVIDKFPISRPNLTFSTLTVSNMSPEDSSIYLCSVDGLAGGWETQYFGPGTRLLVL.

The genes are TRBV11-2 and TRBJ2-5; no firm D call. V was clipped by 5 bases and J by 5 bases, with 12 bases between them. The CDR3 sequence is 13 residues long. Germline loops: CDR1 SGHAT, CDR2 FQNNGV. CDR3 region: CASSPRIAETQYF. CDR3 DNA: TGTGCCAGCAGCCCCCGAATAGCCGAGACCCAGTACTTC.

The chain combines TRBV6-6 with TRBJ2-2; D is ambiguous. The germline V and J ends were trimmed by 6 bases and 7 bases, with 12 bases remaining between them. The germline gives CDR1 MNHNY, CDR2 SVGAGI (reference sequence). The CDR3 contains 13 residues. The CDR3 is CASSRWRHGELFF. The CDR3 DNA reads as TGTGCCAGCAGCCGATGGCGGCACGGGGAGCTGTTTTTT.

The chain is built from TRBV7-6 and TRBJ1-3; D unresolved. The CDR3 is 16 residues long. The ends were cut back, 1 base at V and 0 bases at J, with 10 bases in the middle. Germline V gene lookup returns CDR1 SGHVS and CDR2 FNYEAQ. The chain's CDR3 is CASSLEGGNSGNTIYF. DNA of the CDR3: TGTGCCAGCAGCTTAGAAGGCGGCAACTCTGGAAACACCATATATTTT.

This clone was recorded only once. The rearrangement joins TRBV19 to TRBJ1-5; TRBD1 aligns across 7 bases. Trimming at V came to 4 bases and at J to 0 bases, leaving 9 bases not matched to a gene. The CDR3 covers 17 residues. Germline V gene data show CDR1 as LNHDA and CDR2 as SQIVND (reference sequence). The CDR3 region is CASSTAQGGYSNQPQHF. The CDR3 DNA sequence: TGTGCCAGTAGTACTGCGCAGGGGGGATATAGCAATCAGCCCCAGCATTTT.

The J gene is TRBJ1-2, the V gene TRBV2; no definite D call. Germline V gene data show CDR1 as SNHLY and CDR2 as FYNNEI. V lost 10 bases to trimming and J lost 4 bases, with 16 bases between them. This CDR3 contains 13 residues. CDR3 in amino acids: CATQTNTPYGYTF. The CDR3, as DNA: TGTGCCACCCAGACAAATACCCCCTATGGCTACACCTTC.

Points on this clone: Within the sample, other DNA sequences also encode this same CDR3. The chain recombines TRBV27 with TRBJ1-2; D gene unclear. Germline V CDR1 and CDR2: MNHEY, SMNVEV (reference sequence). V gave up 2 bases and J gave up 2 bases, with 6 bases separating them. The CDR3 has 13 residues. The DNA for the CDR3 is TGTGCCAGCAGTTTAAGAGGGAACTATGGCTACACCTTC. Protein sequence: CASSLRGNYGYTF.

CDR3 sequence: CASSLSGLGSPLHF. The CDR3, as DNA: TGTGCCAGCAGTTTATCCGGTTTGGGCTCACCCCTCCACTTT. This chain uses TRBV28 with TRBJ1-6; no clear D gene. CDR1 is MDHEN and CDR2 is SYDVKM in the germline V gene. This CDR3 region has 14 residues. Trimming removed 1 base at V and 10 bases at J, with 11 bases between.

The chain links TRBV4-3 to TRBJ1-2; D might be TRBD1 (6 bases). Looked up from germline, CDR1 is LGHNA and CDR2 is YSLEER. Trimming removed 4 bases from V and 7 bases from J, with 13 bases in between. CDR3 length equals 13 residues. The CDR3: CASSPKQGIGYTF. As DNA, the CDR3 is TGCGCCAGCAGCCCCAAACAGGGAATTGGCTACACCTTC.

The chain carries TRBV5-5 and TRBJ1-1, with TRBD1 matching 7 bases. The CDR3 spans 12 residues. V trimming: 4 bases; J trimming: 11 bases; junction bases outside the gene matches: 8. Germline V gives CDR1 SGHKS, CDR2 YYEKEE (reference sequence). The CDR3 here is CASSLTGAGAFF. The DNA for the CDR3 is TGTGCCAGCAGCCTTACAGGGGCCGGGGCTTTCTTT.

This clone was recorded a few times. V usage is TRBV18 and J usage is TRBJ1-1; D may be TRBD1 (5 bases). The CDR3 totals 14 residues. CDR1 is KGHSH and CDR2 is LQKENI in the germline V gene. V lost 3 bases to trimming and J lost 2 bases, with 10 bases between them. CDR3 DNA: TGTGCCAGCTCACCGCAGGGTCTTAACACTGAAGCTTTCTTT. This encodes CASSPQGLNTEAFF.

This clone was counted a single time. V gene TRBV28 combines with J gene TRBJ1-1; 7 positions match TRBD1. V dropped 8 bases and J dropped 5; count of bases not matched to a gene: 8. The germline V gene has CDR1 MDHEN and CDR2 SYDVKM. This CDR3 has 13 amino acids. The CDR3 DNA reads TGTGCCAGCCTGAAACAGGGGAGGACTGAAGCTTTCTTT. Protein: CASLKQGRTEAFF.

The chain is built from TRBV18 and TRBJ1-1; unclear D gene. The CDR3 extends over 15 amino acids. The germline CDR1 and CDR2 sequences are KGHSH and LQKENI. V lost 1 base to trimming and J lost 0 bases, with 9 bases between them. The CDR3 bases are TGTGCCAGCTCACCACTCTCCGGGTTGAACACTGAAGCTTTCTTT. As protein: CASSPLSGLNTEAFF. Using reference TRBV18 and TRBJ1-1 for the parts outside the CDR3, the full variable domain is NAGVMQNPRHLVRRRGQEARLRCSPMKGHSHVYWYRQLPEEGLKFMVYLQKENIIDESGMPKERFSAEFPKEGPSILRIQQVVRGDSAAYFCASSPLSGLNTEAFFGQGTRLTVV.

This CDR3 is CASSRDIAGAEAFF. The CDR3 DNA reads as TGTGCCAGTAGTAGGGACATAGCGGGGGCTGAAGCTTTCTTT. The chain carries TRBV19 and TRBJ1-1, with D tentatively TRBD1 (6 bases). V gave up 4 bases and J gave up 6 bases, with 15 bases separating them. The CDR3 runs to 14 residues. Germline V lookup: CDR1 LNHDA, CDR2 SQIVND (reference sequence).

V gene TRBV18 combines with J gene TRBJ2-5, with a weak D call TRBD1 (6 bases). This CDR3 region has 14 residues. Trimming stripped 6 bases from V and 4 bases from J, with 15 bases between. Germline lookup yields CDR1 KGHSH and CDR2 LQKENI. In DNA, the CDR3 is TGTGCCAGCTCCCCCACAGGGCCGATAGAGACCCAGTACTTC. Translated: CASSPTGPIETQYF.

This rearrangement joins TRBV4-3 to TRBJ1-2, with 7 nucleotides matching TRBD1. The junction had 1 base not matched to a gene; V was cut back by 3 bases and J by 3 bases. This CDR3 has 13 amino acids. The germline V gene has CDR1 LGHNA and CDR2 YSLEER. CDR3 amino acids: CASSHDRDYGYTF. CDR3 DNA: TGCGCCAGCAGCCATGACAGGGACTATGGCTACACCTTC.

CDR3 loop: CAISERSSGTGVNQPQHF. In DNA form, the CDR3 reads TGTGCCATCAGTGAGAGATCCTCCGGGACAGGGGTGAATCAGCCCCAGCATTTT. J is TRBJ1-5 and V is TRBV10-3; 10 nucleotides line up with TRBD1. CDR1 and CDR2 from the germline V gene are ENHRY and SYGVKD. Losses at the gene ends were 2 bases for V and 4 bases for J; bases not matched to a gene: 11. The CDR3 contains 18 residues.

Remarks on this clone: The same CDR3 can be traced to other DNA sequences in this sample. The rearrangement links TRBV9 to TRBJ2-5; 7 nucleotides agree with TRBD1. Germline V gene sequence: CDR1 SGDLS, CDR2 YYNGEE. V lost 0 bases and J lost 1; bases outside the gene matches: 3. The CDR3 consists of 15 residues. The CDR3 sequence is CASSVAGTAQETQYF. CDR3 nucleotide sequence: TGTGCCAGCAGCGTAGCTGGGACAGCCCAAGAGACCCAGTACTTC.

This chain uses TRBV5-4 with TRBJ2-7; possible D gene TRBD2, 6 bases. This CDR3 has 15 amino acids. Trimming removed 3 bases from V and 5 bases from J, with 18 bases in between. Germline CDR1 reads SGHNT; CDR2 reads YYREEE (reference sequence). CDR3 DNA: TGTGCCAGCAGCTGTAGGTGCGGGGAAGGGAACGAGCAGTACTTC. Translation: CASSCRCGEGNEQYF.

Comment on this clone: The same CDR3 arises from other DNA sequences in this sample as well. The chain carries TRBV18 and TRBJ2-7, with TRBD1 as a possible D gene (6 bases). The ends were cut back, 3 bases at V and 4 bases at J, with 13 bases in the middle. The CDR3 loop spans 14 amino acids. CDR1 is KGHSH, CDR2 LQKENI, per germline. CDR3 DNA sequence: TGTGCCAGCTCACCCCTTCAGGGGCCGTACGAGCAGTACTTC. Its protein product is CASSPLQGPYEQYF.